These 32 T cell receptor beta chains came from one sample sequenced in a study of Graves' ophthalmopathy and Graves' hyperthyroidism. RNA served as the template for amplifying TCR beta CDR3 regions. The first round was an RT-PCR with HTBI primers, and the second round was a multiplex PCR. Via MiXCR, TCRdb re-called the multiplex PCR reads, giving one row per CDR3 protein. The data show roughly 500,000 distinct CDR3 sequences, roughly an eighth seen once. Material: blood. The receptors come from a woman aged 25 to 45 with Graves' ophthalmopathy.

Worth noting for this clonotype: A much larger clone differs from this one at a single base, so this may be a read error. This rearrangement joins TRBV7-2 to TRBJ2-7; TRBD2 aligns across 14 bases. CDR3 length: 16 amino acids. The germline V gene encodes CDR1 SGHTA and CDR2 FQGNSA. This CDR3 is CVSSLAPGLAGVEQYF. As DNA, the CDR3 is TGTGTCAGCAGCTTAGCGCCGGGACTAGCGGGAGTCGAGCAGTACTTC.

This clonotype was seen repeatedly, ten times or more. The chain is built from TRBV27 and TRBJ1-2; D is unresolved. From germline, CDR1 is MNHEY and CDR2 SMNVEV (reference sequence). The CDR3 spans 14 residues. The V gene lost 0 bases and the J gene lost 0 bases, with 5 bases spanning the gap. The CDR3: CASSLSFTNYGYTF. CDR3 sequence (DNA): TGTGCCAGCAGTTTATCCTTTACTAACTATGGCTACACCTTC.

This clonotype has a count of ten or more. The chain employs TRBV25-1 and TRBJ1-5, with D tentatively TRBD1 (6 bases). Germline lookup yields CDR1 MGHDK and CDR2 SYGVNS. V lost 6 bases and J lost 6, with 12 bases in between. The CDR3 consists of 13 residues. CDR3 sequence reads: CASRGGNVQPQHF. Here the CDR3 DNA reads TGTGCCAGCAGGGGGGGCAACGTTCAGCCCCAGCATTTT.

Many counts were recorded for this clonotype. V usage is TRBV27 and J usage is TRBJ1-2; 7 nucleotides agree with TRBD1. The CDR3 extends over 14 amino acids. After removal of 4 bases from V and 5 bases from J, the junction contained 7 bases not matched to a gene. The germline V gene encodes CDR1 MNHEY and CDR2 SMNVEV (reference sequence). CDR3 in DNA: TGTGCCAGCAGTTCCGGACAGGAGACGTATGGCTACACCTTC. Translating gives CASSSGQETYGYTF.

The table lists this clonotype with many counts. The genes are TRBV12-3 or TRBV12-4 and TRBJ2-7; 8 bases are a match to TRBD2. The V gene end was trimmed by 6 bases and the J gene end by 6 bases; junction bases not matched to a gene: 13. The CDR3 consists of 15 residues. CDR3 nucleotide sequence: TGTGCCAGCAGCTCCCAGGGGACTAGGGATGGCGAGCAGTACTTC. Translation: CASSSQGTRDGEQYF.

This clonotype was picked up many times. This chain connects TRBV5-1 to TRBJ1-6, with 7 bases identical to TRBD1. Trimming at V came to 0 bases and at J to 9 bases, leaving 6 bases not matched to a gene. The CDR3 spans 15 residues. Per the germline V gene, CDR1 is SGHRS and CDR2 is YFSETQ. The CDR3 DNA is TGCGCCAGCAGCTTGGCTACAGGGGAGACTTCACCCCTCCACTTT. Its protein product is CASSLATGETSPLHF.

This clonotype was seen at least ten times. The chain has TRBV30 and TRBJ1-1; 8 positions match TRBD1. CDR3 length equals 13 residues. Germline V gene data show CDR1 as GTSNPN and CDR2 as SVGIG (reference sequence). The ends lost 2 bases at V and 3 bases at J; junction bases unmatched: 2. CDR3 residues: CAWSYRGYTEAFF. CDR3 DNA sequence: TGTGCCTGGAGTTACAGGGGGTACACTGAAGCTTTCTTT.

This clonotype has a count of ten or more. The chain has TRBV25-1 and TRBJ1-3; no clear D. Trimming removed 9 bases from V and 0 bases from J, with 15 bases in between. There are 15 residues in the CDR3. In germline, CDR1 is MGHDK, CDR2 SYGVNS. The CDR3 is CARGSTANSGNTIYF. CDR3 sequence (DNA): TGTGCCAGAGGAAGTACAGCAAACTCTGGAAACACCATATATTTT.

This clonotype was detected many times. The chain carries TRBV20-1 and TRBJ1-1; D remains unclear. The V and J ends lost 6 bases and 1 base respectively, with 12 bases between them. The CDR3 consists of 13 residues. Per germline, CDR1 DFQATT and CDR2 SNEGSKA (reference sequence). The CDR3, as DNA: TGCAGTGCCCCGGGGTGGGCGAACACTGAAGCTTTCTTT. Translating it yields CSAPGWANTEAFF.

Many counts were recorded for this clonotype. The rearrangement uses TRBV12-3 or TRBV12-4 and TRBJ1-1; a weak D match, TRBD1 (5 bases). Trimming left V 3 bases short and J 5 bases short, with 10 bases between. The CDR3 runs 13 residues. CDR3 sequence: CASSFTWGTEAFF. The CDR3 bases are TGTGCCAGCAGTTTTACCTGGGGGACTGAAGCTTTCTTT.

This clonotype was detected many times. The genes are TRBV7-2 and TRBJ1-6; no clear D gene. Germline V lookup: CDR1 SGHTA, CDR2 FQGNSA. Trimming cost V 0 bases and J 5 bases, with 5 bases left between them. The CDR3 consists of 14 residues. The CDR3: CASSLAADNSPLHF. In DNA, the CDR3 is TGTGCCAGCAGCTTAGCGGCAGATAATTCACCCCTCCACTTT.

This clonotype was picked up many times. The V call is TRBV7-2, the J call TRBJ2-5; D unresolved. With 1 base removed from V and 1 base from J, the gap between germline ends came to 7 bases. CDR1 and CDR2 (germline): SGHTA, FQGNSA. CDR3 length: 14 residues. CDR3 protein: CASSLDPGQETQYF. CDR3 DNA sequence: TGTGCCAGCAGCTTAGATCCAGGCCAAGAGACCCAGTACTTC.

This clonotype was seen at least ten times. The rearrangement links TRBV4-1 to TRBJ2-7; TRBD2 agrees at 7 bases. The CDR3 extends over 15 amino acids. After removal of 4 bases from V and 4 bases from J, the junction contained 10 bases not matched to a gene. Germline V gene lookup returns CDR1 MGHRA and CDR2 YSYEKL. The CDR3 is CASSPLGREGYEQYF. CDR3 bases: TGCGCCAGCAGCCCCTTGGGGAGGGAAGGGTACGAGCAGTACTTC.

This clonotype was detected only a few times. This may stem from a read error, because a much larger clone lies one nucleotide away. V gene TRBV9 combines with J gene TRBJ1-1; D not certain. The CDR3 has 14 residues. Between the trimmed V and J ends, which lost 0 bases and 12 bases, there was a span of 18 bases. The germline gives CDR1 SGDLS, CDR2 YYNGEE. Here the CDR3 reads CASSVALNSPQSFF. CDR3 nucleotides: TGTGCCAGCAGCGTAGCTTTGAACTCCCCTCAATCTTTCTTT.

This clonotype was found a few times. This chain connects TRBV6-1 to TRBJ1-1; 7 bases match TRBD1. V gave up 2 bases and J gave up 11 bases; unmatched junction bases: 8. The CDR3 is made up of 13 amino acids. Germline CDR1 is MNHNS and CDR2 is SASEGT. The CDR3 here is CASSERQGASAFF. As DNA, the CDR3 is TGTGCCAGCAGTGAAAGACAGGGCGCCAGTGCTTTCTTT.

At least ten counts were recorded for this clonotype. The rearrangement links TRBV6-5 to TRBJ2-5; D gene ambiguous. The CDR3 contains 16 residues. Germline CDR1 is MNHEY and CDR2 is SVGAGI. The V end lost 2 bases, the J end lost 5 bases, and 18 bases lay between the germline ends. CDR3 DNA: TGTGCCAGCAGTTACCGGAGTAGCAGCTCTGGGGAGACCCAGTACTTC. Translation: CASSYRSSSSGETQYF.

At least ten counts were recorded for this clonotype. The chain combines TRBV6-2 or TRBV6-3 with TRBJ2-2; D unclear. Germline lookup yields CDR1 MNHEY and CDR2 SVGEGT. V was trimmed by 2 bases and J by 5 bases, leaving 18 bases between them. This CDR3 is 17 amino acids long. The CDR3 protein is CASSYQLGGAITGELFF. For the CDR3, the DNA is TGTGCCAGCAGTTACCAACTGGGCGGCGCCATAACCGGGGAGCTGTTTTTT.

This clonotype was recorded many times. The chain employs TRBV19 and TRBJ1-1; the match to TRBD1 covers 10 bases. The CDR3 has 15 amino acids. After removal of 3 bases from V and 6 bases from J, the junction contained 7 bases not matched to a gene. Germline V CDR1 and CDR2: LNHDA, SQIVND (reference sequence). DNA of the CDR3: TGTGCCAGTAGTATCCCGGGACAGGGGCAACCTGAAGCTTTCTTT. It encodes CASSIPGQGQPEAFF.

The table lists this clonotype with many counts. The genes are TRBV28 and TRBJ1-5; D call uncertain. The CDR3 runs 15 residues. V was shortened by 6 bases and J by 4 bases, with 16 bases between the two germline ends. CDR1 and CDR2 (germline): MDHEN, SYDVKM. The CDR3 reads CASRPTGQRNQPQHF. In nucleotides, the CDR3 is TGTGCCAGCAGACCAACGGGCCAGCGAAATCAGCCCCAGCATTTT.

This clonotype was observed at least ten times. This chain links TRBV28 with TRBJ1-1; 7 bases fit TRBD1. Looked up from germline, CDR1 is MDHEN and CDR2 is SYDVKM. V lost 6 bases, J lost 5 bases, and 9 bases stayed unmatched. The CDR3 is 14 amino acids. The CDR3 loop is CASRVDRDHTEAFF. CDR3 sequence (DNA): TGTGCCAGCAGGGTCGACAGGGATCATACTGAAGCTTTCTTT.

The table lists this clonotype with many counts. This chain connects TRBV6-5 to TRBJ1-5; D uncertain. Per germline, CDR1 MNHEY and CDR2 SVGAGI. Trimming pared 2 bases from V and 6 bases from J, leaving 8 bases between. The CDR3 totals 13 residues. The CDR3 is CASSYPLSQPQHF. The CDR3 nucleotides are TGTGCCAGCAGTTACCCCTTGAGTCAGCCCCAGCATTTT.

This clonotype occurred many times. This chain uses TRBV12-3 or TRBV12-4 with TRBJ1-5; no definite D call. This CDR3 has 13 amino acids. V was clipped by 6 bases and J by 4 bases, with 10 bases between them. In DNA, the CDR3 is TGTGCCAGCAGCCGTCAGGTGAATCAGCCCCAGCATTTT. The encoded protein is CASSRQVNQPQHF.

This clonotype has ten or more counts. V gene TRBV18 combines with J gene TRBJ1-3; D is unclear. The V and J ends lost 2 bases and 0 bases respectively, with 5 bases between them. The CDR3 loop spans 14 amino acids. Looked up from germline, CDR1 is KGHSH and CDR2 is LQKENI. CDR3 residues: CASSPYDSGNTIYF. CDR3 coding DNA: TGTGCCAGCTCACCATACGACTCTGGAAACACCATATATTTT.

This clonotype was found many times. The genes are TRBV9 and TRBJ2-2, with D possibly being TRBD2 (6 bases). The length of the CDR3 is 14 residues. Trimming cost V 3 bases and J 5 bases, with 11 bases left between them. Germline V CDR1 and CDR2: SGDLS, YYNGEE. CDR3 bases: TGTGCCAGCAGCGGGGACTTACTAACCGGGGAGCTGTTTTTT. Translated, it gives CASSGDLLTGELFF.

This clonotype occurred many times. CDR3 residues: CASSPQDRRDEQYF. The DNA of the CDR3 is TGTGCCAGCAGTCCCCAGGACAGGCGCGACGAGCAGTACTTC. The chain employs TRBV6-1 and TRBJ2-7, with TRBD1 matching 7 bases. This CDR3 is built from 14 residues. The germline CDR1 and CDR2 sequences are MNHNS and SASEGT. V gave up 5 bases and J gave up 5 bases; unmatched junction bases: 9.

In its sample, this clonotype was seen many times. The J gene is TRBJ1-2, the V gene TRBV25-1; 7 nucleotides match TRBD1. After removal of 5 bases from V and 5 bases from J, the junction contained 2 bases not matched to a gene. Germline CDR1 is MGHDK and CDR2 is SYGVNS. The CDR3 runs to 12 residues. CDR3 bases: TGTGCCAGCAGTCCGGGACAGTATGGCTACACCTTC. It specifies CASSPGQYGYTF.

The sample holds a few counts of this clonotype. The chain joins TRBV24-1 to TRBJ2-7; D unresolved. The CDR3 totals 11 residues. CDR1 is KGHDR and CDR2 is SFDVKD in the germline V gene. V dropped 0 bases and J dropped 8 bases, with 4 bases sitting between them. CDR3 DNA sequence: TGTGCCACCAGTGATTTGTCTCAGCAGTACTTC. Translation: CATSDLSQQYF.

This clonotype was found many times. The gene calls are TRBV6-1 and TRBJ2-2; D gene ambiguous. Deletions cut 6 bases from V and 4 bases from J, with 15 bases between. The CDR3 is 15 amino acids. Germline V CDR1 and CDR2: MNHNS, SASEGT. The CDR3 sequence is CASSPAKGSTGELFF. The CDR3 DNA is TGTGCCAGCAGCCCCGCGAAGGGTAGCACCGGGGAGCTGTTTTTT.

Ten or more counts support this clonotype. The rearrangement links TRBV27 to TRBJ1-3, with D possibly being TRBD1 (6 bases). The length of the CDR3 is 16 residues. Trimming removed 1 base at V and 2 bases at J, with 12 bases between. The germline gives CDR1 MNHEY, CDR2 SMNVEV (reference sequence). The CDR3 sequence is CASSLFSPGAGNTIYF. The CDR3 DNA follows: TGTGCCAGCAGTTTATTTTCGCCAGGGGCTGGAAACACCATATATTTT.

This clonotype was counted ten times or more. The rearrangement links TRBV9 to TRBJ1-2, with 8 bases fitting TRBD1. Trimming removed 0 bases from V and 7 bases from J; junction bases left unmatched: 5. Germline V lookup: CDR1 SGDLS, CDR2 YYNGEE. The CDR3 has 14 residues. The CDR3 loop is CASSVDTGGVGYTF. The CDR3 DNA follows: TGTGCCAGCAGCGTAGATACAGGGGGGGTTGGCTACACCTTC. Full variable domain (remainder filled in from reference TRBV9 and TRBJ1-2): DSGVTQTPKHLITATGQRVTLRCSPRSGDLSVYWYQQSLDQGLQFLIQYYNGEERAKGNILERFSAQQFPDLHSELNLSSLELGDSALYFCASSVDTGGVGYTFGSGTRLTVV.

This clonotype occurred many times. The chain carries TRBV12-3 or TRBV12-4 and TRBJ1-2; TRBD1 aligns across 8 bases. The V segment lost 3 bases and the J segment 8 bases; nucleotides outside the gene matches: 8. The CDR3 is made up of 14 amino acids. The CDR3 coding sequence is TGTGCCAGCAGTTTCGGACAGGGAAGGTTCGGCTACACCTTC. Protein: CASSFGQGRFGYTF.

This clonotype was recorded many times. The rearrangement links TRBV28 to TRBJ1-1; perhaps TRBD1 as D (5 bases). V was cut by 5 bases and J by 8 bases, with 12 bases left in between. Germline V gene lookup returns CDR1 MDHEN and CDR2 SYDVKM. The CDR3 is 12 amino acids. CDR3 amino acids: CASSPPTEEAFF. The CDR3 DNA sequence: TGTGCCAGCAGTCCACCGACAGAAGAAGCTTTCTTT.